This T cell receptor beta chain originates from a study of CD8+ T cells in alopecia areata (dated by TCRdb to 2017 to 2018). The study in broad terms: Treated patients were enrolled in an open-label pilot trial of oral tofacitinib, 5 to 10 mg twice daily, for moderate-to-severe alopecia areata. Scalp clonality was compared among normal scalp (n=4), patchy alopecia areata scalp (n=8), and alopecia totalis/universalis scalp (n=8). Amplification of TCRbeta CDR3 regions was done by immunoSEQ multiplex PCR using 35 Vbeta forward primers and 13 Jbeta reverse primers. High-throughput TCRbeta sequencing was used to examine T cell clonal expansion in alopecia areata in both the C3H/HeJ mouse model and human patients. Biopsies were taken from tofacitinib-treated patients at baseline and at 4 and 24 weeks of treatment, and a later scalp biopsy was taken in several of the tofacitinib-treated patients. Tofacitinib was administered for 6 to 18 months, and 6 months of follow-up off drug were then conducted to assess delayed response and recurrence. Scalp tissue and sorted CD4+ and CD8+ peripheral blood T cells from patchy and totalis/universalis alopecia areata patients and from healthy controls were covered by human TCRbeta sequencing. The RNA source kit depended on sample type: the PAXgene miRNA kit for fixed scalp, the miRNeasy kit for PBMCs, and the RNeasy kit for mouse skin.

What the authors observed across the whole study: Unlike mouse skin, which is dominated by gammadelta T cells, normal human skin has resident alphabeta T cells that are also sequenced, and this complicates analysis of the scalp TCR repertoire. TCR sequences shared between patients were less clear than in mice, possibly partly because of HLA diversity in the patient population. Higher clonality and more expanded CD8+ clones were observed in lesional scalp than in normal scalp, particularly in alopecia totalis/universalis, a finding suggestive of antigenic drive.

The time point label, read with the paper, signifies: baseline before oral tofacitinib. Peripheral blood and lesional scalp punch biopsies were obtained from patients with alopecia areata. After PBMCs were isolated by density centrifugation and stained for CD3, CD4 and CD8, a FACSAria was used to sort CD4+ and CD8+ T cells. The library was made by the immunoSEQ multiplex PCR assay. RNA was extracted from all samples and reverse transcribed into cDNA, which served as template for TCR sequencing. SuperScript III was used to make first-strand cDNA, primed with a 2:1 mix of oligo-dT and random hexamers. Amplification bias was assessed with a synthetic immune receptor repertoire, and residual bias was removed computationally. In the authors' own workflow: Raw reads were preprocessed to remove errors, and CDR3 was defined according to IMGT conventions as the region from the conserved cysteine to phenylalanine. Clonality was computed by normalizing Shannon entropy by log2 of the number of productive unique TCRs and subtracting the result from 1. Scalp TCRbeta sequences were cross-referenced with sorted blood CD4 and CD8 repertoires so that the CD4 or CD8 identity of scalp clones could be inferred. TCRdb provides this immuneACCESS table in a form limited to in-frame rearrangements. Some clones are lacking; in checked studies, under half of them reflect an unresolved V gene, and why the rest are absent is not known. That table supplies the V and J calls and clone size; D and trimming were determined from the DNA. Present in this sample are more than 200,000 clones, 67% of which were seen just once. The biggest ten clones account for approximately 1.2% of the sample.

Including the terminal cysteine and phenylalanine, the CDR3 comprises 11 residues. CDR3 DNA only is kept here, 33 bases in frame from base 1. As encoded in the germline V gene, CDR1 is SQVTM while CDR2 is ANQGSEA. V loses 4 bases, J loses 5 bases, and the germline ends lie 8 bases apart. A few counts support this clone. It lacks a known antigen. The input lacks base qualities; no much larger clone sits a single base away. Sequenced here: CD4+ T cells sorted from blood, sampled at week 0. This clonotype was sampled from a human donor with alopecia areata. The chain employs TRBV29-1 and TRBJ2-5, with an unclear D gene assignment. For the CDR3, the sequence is CSVVPLETQYF. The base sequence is TGCAGCGTTGTTCCCCTGGAGACCCAGTACTTC.